This T cell receptor beta chain was recovered during a study of T cell repertoires in cytomegalovirus infection. The CDR3 is 18 amino acids. Germline values: CDR1 LGHNA, CDR2 YNFKEQ. Trimming removed 0 bases at V and 1 base at J, with 18 bases between. One entry per CDR3 protein, called by TCRdb with MiXCR from the reads. The table lists roughly 230,000 distinct CDR3 sequences, about 17% of them singletons, with about half in the top ten. Sequencing was done on a sample of CD8+ T cells from PBMCs. The gene calls are TRBV4-2 and TRBJ1-1; possible D gene TRBD1, 5 bases. This TCR came from a human donor in good health (CMV status not recorded). Some clones in this sample may be carry-over from other donors' samples. CDR3 bases: TGTGCCAGCAGCCAAGATTCGGGGGTGGACGCAACGAACACTGAAGCTTTCTTT. Residues: CASSQDSGVDATNTEAFF.